Given below is one T cell receptor (beta chain) in context. Its target antigen remains unknown. One base away there is no much larger clone; base qualities are not given. TCRbeta CDR3 regions were amplified from genomic DNA by means of the immunoSEQ Assay, a bias-controlled multiplex PCR. The authors processed their data as follows. Within the assay, amplification of reference gene primers was used to estimate how many nucleated cells each sample contained. To quantify the absolute abundance of each unique TCRbeta CDR3 rearrangement, sequence reads were collapsed and filtered. For each sample, productive Simpson clonality was calculated as the square root of Simpson's diversity index over productive rearrangements. TCRdb mirrors the immuneACCESS table, restricted to in-frame sequences. Some clones are absent from its copies; in checked studies, under half trace to an unresolved V gene, and the reason for the others is unknown. The D gene and trimming were derived from the DNA, and the V and J assignments and clone size from that table. The table for this sample lists 400,000 or so clones; more than 85% of them were counted only once. The ten most abundant clones make up less than 3.5% of the sample.

Trimming accounts for 6 bases at V and 12 bases at J, while the number of junction bases matched to no gene is 25. From a lookup of the germline V gene (reference sequence), CDR1 and CDR2 are LNHDA and SQIVND. The CDR3 has 18 amino acids, counting the end cysteine and phenylalanine. The only DNA kept is the CDR3, 54 bases in frame from the first base. The data are from a study of blood T cell repertoires in COVID-19 (dated by TCRdb to the early 2020s). The study in broad terms: Collaborator samples came from the United States, Italy and Spain and covered acute and convalescent phases of COVID-19. The repertoires were released in a freely available public database intended as a resource for research on the immune response to SARS-CoV-2. Samples came from the ongoing ImmuneRACE study (first 160 participants) plus 1,254 subjects from 6 global collaborators. Subjects who had been exposed to COVID-19, were actively infected with it, or had recovered from it provided the deeply sampled blood TCRbeta repertoires that made up the dataset. Nearly every sample came with metadata listing a de-identified subject ID, COVID-19 status, age in years and sex. The material from the prospective study consisted of cDNA or gDNA derived from T cells, B-cell-depleted T cells, or PBMCs. Where available, HLA class I and class II types were taken from metadata supplied by the sample provider and were not determined by assay-based typing. General conclusions and limits of the study: The quantity of clinical and demographic metadata differed by source and by participant and was supplied without curation.

Collaborating institutions collected whole blood in K2EDTA tubes following their own protocols. Collaborator samples were shipped for TCRbeta analysis as frozen whole blood, isolated PBMCs, or DNA extracted from either sample type. The chain is made from TRBV19 and TRBJ2-1; a stretch of 8 junction bases matches TRBD1. The specimen was peripheral blood. The sequence was obtained from a human donor in a cohort sampled during active COVID-19. CDR3 reads: CASSGGARGQGKKGRQFF. The bases are TGTGCCAGTAGCGGAGGGGCACGTGGACAGGGTAAAAAAGGGAGGCAGTTCTTC.